This T cell receptor (beta chain) comes out of a study of graft-versus-host responses after intestinal transplantation. On the study more broadly: Multivisceral, liver-intestinal, or isolated intestinal grafts were transplanted into recipients. Every transplant recipient was induced with anti-thymocyte globulin, then maintained on tacrolimus and steroids for around 3 years.

The germline V gene encodes CDR1 SNHLY and CDR2 FYNNEI. Trimming removed 3 bases from V and 4 bases from J, with 5 bases in between. The CDR3 loop spans 12 amino acids. The study's findings and limits: GvH clones occurred in recipient marrow; some first appeared in ileum or blood.

The repertoire was sequenced with immunoSEQ multiplex PCR; TCRdb's copy has only in-frame clones and lacks some. The data hold tens of thousands of clones, with around 90% observed a single time. On this clone itself: Its antigen remains unidentified.

Here the sequenced sample was unstimulated CD8+ T cells sorted from spleen or lymph node cells, taken before transplant. The TCR comes from a human donor who was the organ donor for an intestinal transplant. The chain has TRBV2 and TRBJ2-3; no reliable D call. Here the CDR3 DNA reads TGTGCCAGCAGTGAGGCCGCAGATACGCAGTATTTT. Translation gives CASSEAADTQYF. The entire variable domain, with the rest obtained from reference TRBV2 and TRBJ2-3, is as follows: EPEVTQTPSHQVTQMGQEVILRCVPISNHLYFYWYRQILGQKVEFLVSFYNNEISEKSEIFDDQFSVERPDGSNFTLKIRSTKLEDSAMYFCASSEAADTQYFGPGTRLTVL.